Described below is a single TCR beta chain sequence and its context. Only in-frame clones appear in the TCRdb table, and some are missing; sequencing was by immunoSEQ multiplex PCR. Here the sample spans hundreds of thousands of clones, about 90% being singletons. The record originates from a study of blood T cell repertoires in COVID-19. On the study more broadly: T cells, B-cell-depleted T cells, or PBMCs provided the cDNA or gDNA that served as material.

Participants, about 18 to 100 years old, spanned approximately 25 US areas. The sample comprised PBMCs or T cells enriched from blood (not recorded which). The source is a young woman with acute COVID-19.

The CDR3 protein is CASSLLAGVSYNEQFF. The DNA for the CDR3 is TGTGCCAGCAGCTTACTGGCGGGAGTTAGCTACAATGAGCAGTTCTTC. This rearrangement joins TRBV7-3 to TRBJ2-1, with 7 bases fitting TRBD2. CDR1 is SGHTA and CDR2 is FQGTGA in the germline V gene. The CDR3 sequence is 16 residues long. J was trimmed by 3 bases and V by 2 bases; bases with no gene match: 7. The full variable domain, with the rest looked up from reference TRBV7-3 and TRBJ2-1, is GAGVSQTPSNKVTEKGKYVELRCDPISGHTALYWYRQSLGQGPEFLIYFQGTGAADDSGLPNDRFFAVRPEGSVSTLKIQRTERGDSAVYLCASSLLAGVSYNEQFFGPGTRLTVL.